This T cell receptor beta chain was sequenced for a study of blood T cell repertoires in COVID-19. Only in-frame clones appear in the TCRdb table, and some are missing; sequencing was by immunoSEQ multiplex PCR. Of 400,000 to 450,000 clones in the sample, 80% to 95% were seen once. V lost 4 bases and J 4 bases, leaving 11 bases between the germline ends. CDR3 length: 13 residues. Germline loops: CDR1 SEHNR, CDR2 FQNEAQ (reference sequence). This TCR came from a man in his late teens or twenties who had recovered from COVID-19. The sequenced material came from PBMCs or T cells enriched from blood (not recorded which). The V call is TRBV7-9, the J call TRBJ2-7; TRBD1 might be the D (6 bases). The CDR3 protein is CASSSGQNYEQYF. The CDR3 DNA follows: TGTGCCAGCAGCTCCGGACAGAATTACGAGCAGTACTTC.